This T cell receptor beta chain was captured in a study of CD8 T cells in Susac syndrome. An input of about 0.5 to 1 ug of RNA was subjected to reverse transcription using random hexamers. TCRdb analysed the immunoSEQ multiplex PCR reads with MiXCR anew, one entry per CDR3 protein. The sample lists 150,000 to 180,000 distinct CDR3 sequences; roughly 94% were seen once. Overall study results and limits: The authors acknowledged that their TCR sequencing and HLA analysis involved a relatively small number of individuals.

This CDR3 has 14 residues. Germline assignment: CDR1 PRHDT and CDR2 FYEKMQ (reference sequence). The V end was cut by 5 bases, the J end by 7 bases, with 17 bases between. CD8+ and CD4+ T cells taken from blood had their TCR beta sequenced. FACS enriched CD8+ TEMRA cells, while bulk CD8+ and CD4+ were negatively isolated. A word on this clonotype: What it binds is not known.

The source is a human donor with multiple sclerosis. Specimen: CD8+ T cells from PBMCs. V is TRBV13 and J is TRBJ1-1; D not certain. In nucleotides, the CDR3 is TGTGCCAGCAGCGTCGGCACTTCCCCCCATGAAGCTTTCTTT. It translates to CASSVGTSPHEAFF.